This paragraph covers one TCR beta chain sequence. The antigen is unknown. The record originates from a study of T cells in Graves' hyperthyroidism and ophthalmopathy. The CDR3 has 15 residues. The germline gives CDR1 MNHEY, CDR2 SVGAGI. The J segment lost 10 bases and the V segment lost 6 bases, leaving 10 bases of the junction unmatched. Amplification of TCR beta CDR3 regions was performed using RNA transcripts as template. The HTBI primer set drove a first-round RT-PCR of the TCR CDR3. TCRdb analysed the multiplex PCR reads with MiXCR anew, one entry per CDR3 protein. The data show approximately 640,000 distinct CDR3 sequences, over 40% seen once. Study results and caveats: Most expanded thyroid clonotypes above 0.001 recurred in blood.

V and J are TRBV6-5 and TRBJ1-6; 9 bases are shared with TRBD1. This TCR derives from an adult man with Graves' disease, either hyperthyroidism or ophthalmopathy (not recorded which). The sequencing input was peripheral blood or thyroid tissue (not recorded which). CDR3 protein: CASSQAPGTGSPLHF. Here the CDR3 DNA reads TGTGCCAGCAGCCAAGCACCGGGGACAGGGTCACCCCTCCACTTT.